This TCR beta chain is from a study of shared T cell receptors in the human thymus. The germline CDR1 and CDR2 sequences are SNHLY and FYNNEI. V lost 6 bases and J lost 6, with 15 bases in between. The CDR3 has 14 residues. Profiling relied on immunoSEQ multiplex PCR, and the TCRdb table lists in-frame clones only, not all of them. The table lists hundreds of thousands of clones, about 89% of them singletons. This sample also appeared in a second study, on human thymus T cells. That study adds: Usage of V and J genes appeared biased in thymic and blood repertoires.

The sample comprised thymocytes. This chain connects TRBV2 to TRBJ1-5; D is perhaps TRBD1 (5 bases). The origin of this receptor is a boy younger than two with a congenital heart defect. The CDR3 spells CASRRGDLSQPQHF. CDR3 DNA: TGTGCCAGCAGGCGGGGGGATTTGAGTCAGCCCCAGCATTTT.